Following are 13 T cell receptor beta chains from one sample sequenced in a study of cytomegalovirus exposure and HLA in healthy donors. Primers included in the PCR were 60 Vbeta and 13 Jbeta primers. Libraries were prepared by immunoSEQ multiplex PCR; TCRdb keeps only in-frame clonotypes and omits some of them. The table shows under 300,000 clones, with over 70% occurring only once. The sample was PBMCs. The receptors were gathered from a woman aged 55 to 70 in good health and CMV-seropositive.

The rearrangement links TRBV29-1 to TRBJ1-2, with no clear D. Trimming left V 6 bases short and J 0 bases short, with 14 bases between. The CDR3 has 14 residues. Germline V lookup: CDR1 SQVTM, CDR2 ANQGSEA. The CDR3 coding sequence is TGCAGCGTAGGATTACAGAGTTCTAACTATGGCTACACCTTC. It codes for CSVGLQSSNYGYTF.

The chain carries TRBV5-6 and TRBJ2-5, with D maybe TRBD2 (5 bases). The CDR3 sequence is 13 residues long. The germline V gene has CDR1 SGHDT and CDR2 YYEEEE. V was cut by 2 bases and J by 13 bases, with 18 bases left in between. The chain's CDR3 is CASSLGLLKPWYF. CDR3 DNA sequence: TGTGCCAGCAGCTTAGGACTCCTAAAGCCCTGGTACTTC. The whole variable domain, remainder taken from reference TRBV5-6 and TRBJ2-5, is DAGVTQSPTHLIKTRGQQVTLRCSPKSGHDTVSWYQQALGQGPQFIFQYYEEEERQRGNFPDRFSGHQFPNYSSELNVNALLLGDSALYLCASSLGLLKPWYFGPGTRLLVL.

V and J are TRBV29-1 and TRBJ2-2, with 7 bases lining up with TRBD1. The CDR3 loop spans 14 amino acids. Germline V lookup: CDR1 SQVTM, CDR2 ANQGSEA. V lost 5 bases and J lost 2; bases outside the gene matches: 5. The CDR3 DNA is TGCAGCGTTACAGGACAGGTCAACACCGGGGAGCTGTTTTTT. Its translation: CSVTGQVNTGELFF.

The V call is TRBV5-1, the J call TRBJ1-1; tentative D call: TRBD1 (6 bases). Germline CDR1 reads SGHRS; CDR2 reads YFSETQ. The CDR3 runs 15 residues. The V end lost 6 bases, the J end lost 5 bases, and 20 bases lay between the germline ends. This chain's CDR3 is CASTSLQGDRTEAFF. DNA of the CDR3: TGCGCCAGCACCTCGCTACAGGGAGATAGGACTGAAGCTTTCTTT.

This clone was observed a few times. Additional DNA sequences in this sample encode the identical CDR3. The CDR3 is CASSLGQTNEKLFF. Written as DNA, the CDR3 is TGCGCCAGCAGCTTGGGGCAGACTAATGAAAAACTGTTTTTT. This chain connects TRBV5-1 to TRBJ1-4, with unresolved D. CDR1 SGHRS and CDR2 YFSETQ come from the germline V gene. The CDR3 totals 14 residues. V lost 0 bases and J lost 2, with 5 bases in between.

The chain uses TRBV6-5 and TRBJ1-1; a weak D match, TRBD1 (6 bases). This CDR3 contains 16 residues. The germline CDR1 and CDR2 sequences are MNHEY and SVGAGI. V was clipped by 4 bases and J by 6 bases, with 21 bases between them. The CDR3 here is CASSSGGRLRGAEAFF. The CDR3 DNA is TGTGCCAGCAGTTCGGGGGGCAGACTTAGGGGGGCTGAAGCTTTCTTT.

The chain carries TRBV28 and TRBJ2-7; 11 bases match TRBD2. V lost 6 bases and J lost 1; bases outside the gene matches: 5. CDR3 length equals 15 residues. The germline CDR1 and CDR2 sequences are MDHEN and SYDVKM. The CDR3 here is CASRSSGRPSYEQYF. Here the CDR3 DNA reads TGTGCCAGCAGATCTAGCGGGAGGCCATCCTACGAGCAGTACTTC.

The chain is built from TRBV9 and TRBJ2-5, with D perhaps TRBD1 (6 bases). The end of the DNA aligns better with TRBJ2-7, so the J call may be wrong. The CDR3 runs to 15 residues. CDR1 and CDR2 from the germline V gene are SGDLS and YYNGEE. The CDR3 DNA reads as TGTGCCAGCAGCGTGGGTCAGGGGATTGTCTACGAGCAGTACTTC. It encodes CASSVGQGIVYEQYF.

The chain recombines TRBV7-7 with TRBJ2-1; 13 nucleotides match TRBD2. The V gene's germline CDR1 is SSHAT and CDR2 FNYEAQ (reference sequence). The CDR3 consists of 15 residues. Trimming took 4 bases from V and 5 from J; bases not matched to a gene: 2. CDR3 amino acids: CASSSGLAGNNEQFF. The CDR3 nucleotides read TGTGCCAGCAGCTCGGGACTAGCGGGAAACAATGAGCAGTTCTTC.

The chain is built from TRBV29-1 and TRBJ2-3, with TRBD2 identical over 7 bases. Trimming took 3 bases from V and 2 from J; bases not matched to a gene: 5. CDR1 and CDR2 (germline): SQVTM, ANQGSEA. CDR3 length equals 14 residues. The CDR3 protein is CSVEAGVYTDTQYF. The CDR3 coding sequence is TGCAGCGTTGAGGCGGGAGTGTACACAGATACGCAGTATTTT.

The chain couples TRBV5-1 to TRBJ1-1; TRBD1 matches 8 bases. CDR1 is SGHRS, CDR2 YFSETQ, per germline. Trimming cost V 7 bases and J 1 base; bases outside gene matches: 3. The CDR3 is 13 residues long. The CDR3 protein is CASSQGGNTEAFF. In DNA, the CDR3 is TGCGCCAGCTCACAGGGGGGGAACACTGAAGCTTTCTTT.

This chain uses TRBV2 with TRBJ1-6; perhaps TRBD1 as D (5 bases). The CDR3 extends over 14 amino acids. Per germline, CDR1 SNHLY and CDR2 FYNNEI. V lost 10 bases to trimming and J lost 3 bases, with 13 bases between them. CDR3 protein: CATSEGFYNSPLHF. CDR3 coding DNA: TGTGCCACTTCGGAGGGGTTCTATAATTCACCCCTCCACTTT.

J is TRBJ1-4 and V is TRBV14, with 7 positions matching TRBD1. V lost 5 bases, J lost 7 bases, and 10 bases stayed unmatched. The V gene's germline CDR1 is SGHDN and CDR2 FVKESK. The CDR3 spans 15 residues. CDR3 bases: TGTGCCAGCAGCTCAGGGGGGAGCTGGGGTGAAAAACTGTTTTTT. Translated, it gives CASSSGGSWGEKLFF.